The table lists the clone carrying this T cell receptor beta chain with many counts. The antigen is undetermined. This CDR3 comprises 15 residues. Per the germline V gene, CDR1 is SGHNT and CDR2 is YYREEE (reference sequence). The V and J ends lost 4 bases and 10 bases, in that order; junction bases with no gene match: 8. The data stem from a study of CD8 T cells in ankylosing spondylitis. Preparation of TCR beta libraries was done by quantitative 5'-RACE with molecular barcodes. TCRdb reprocessed the 5' RACE reads via MiXCR and lists one record per CDR3 protein. Of fewer than 200,000 distinct CDR3 sequences in the sample, around 20% are singletons; the top ten hold approximately 8%. Study results and caveats: Disease-linked clones reportedly showed significant enrichment in matched ankylosing spondylitis synovial fluid. Certain motif variants had earlier appeared in reactive arthritis synovial fluid and blood.

The receptor was isolated from a male donor with ankylosing spondylitis or in good health (not recorded which). The V and J genes are TRBV5-4 and TRBJ1-6; TRBD1 matches 10 bases. The sequencing input was blood, either unsorted or a sorted T cell fraction (not recorded which). Here the CDR3 reads CASSKDGTGESPLHF. CDR3 DNA: TGTGCCAGCAGCAAGGACGGGACAGGGGAATCACCCCTCCACTTT.